The 19 T cell receptor beta chains given below trace back to one sample, sequenced in a study of shared clonotypes between healthy human individuals. The table came from immunoSEQ multiplex PCR; TCRdb's copy has only in-frame clones and leaves some out. The sample yields 1,500,000 or so clones, approximately 98.5% seen once. The sequenced sample was naive CD4+ T cells sorted from blood. Subset defined: CD45RA+ positively selected. The receptors originated from a man aged 30 to 39 in good health.

V and J are TRBV7-8 and TRBJ1-3; tentative D call: TRBD1 (6 bases). CDR1 and CDR2 from the germline V gene are SGHVS and FQNEAQ. The CDR3 runs to 16 residues. With 5 bases removed from V and 3 bases from J, the gap between germline ends came to 17 bases. As DNA, the CDR3 is TGTGCCAGCAGCACGAACGTGGGGGGCAATGGAAACACCATATATTTT. Protein product: CASSTNVGGNGNTIYF.

CDR3: CASSVAGRGVGTDTQYF. CDR3 coding DNA: TGTGCCAGCAGCGTAGCGGGCCGGGGCGTCGGCACAGATACGCAGTATTTT. J is TRBJ2-3 and V is TRBV9; D possibly uses TRBD1 or TRBD2 (5 bases each). Trimming stripped 0 bases from V and 1 base from J, with 15 bases between. CDR3 size: 17 residues. Germline V lookup: CDR1 SGDLS, CDR2 YYNGEE. The full variable domain, its missing parts supplied by reference TRBV9 and TRBJ2-3, is DSGVTQTPKHLITATGQRVTLRCSPRSGDLSVYWYQQSLDQGLQFLIQYYNGEERAKGNILERFSAQQFPDLHSELNLSSLELGDSALYFCASSVAGRGVGTDTQYFGPGTRLTVL.

The chain is built from TRBV15 and TRBJ2-3, with unresolved D. Germline CDR1 is LNHNV and CDR2 is YYDKDF (reference sequence). V lost 0 bases and J lost 5, with 9 bases in between. The CDR3 sequence is 14 residues long. CDR3 sequence (DNA): TGTGCCACCAGCAGAGATTTTGCATTAGATACGCAGTATTTT. Residues: CATSRDFALDTQYF.

This clone has a single count. This sequence joins TRBV11-3 and TRBJ1-3; maybe TRBD1 (5 bases). CDR1 and CDR2 from the germline V gene are SGHNT and YENEEA. The CDR3 sequence is 16 residues long. The ends were cut back, 2 bases at V and 4 bases at J, with 15 bases in the middle. DNA for the CDR3: TGTGCCAGCAGCTTAACCGGGAAGAGGACAGGAAACACCATATATTTT. Translated, it gives CASSLTGKRTGNTIYF.

DNA for the CDR3: TGTGCCTTGACAGTCTTCCCCTCGGGTGGGACCCAGTACTTC. This translates into CALTVFPSGGTQYF. The chain links TRBV30 to TRBJ2-5, with D possibly matching TRBD1 (5 bases). Germline V gene sequence: CDR1 GTSNPN, CDR2 SVGIG (reference sequence). This CDR3 region has 14 residues. Trimming took 7 bases from V and 7 from J, leaving 22 bases between them.

The chain recombines TRBV5-4 with TRBJ1-1, with D perhaps TRBD1 (5 bases). CDR3 size: 15 residues. Germline V gene lookup returns CDR1 SGHNT and CDR2 YYREEE (reference sequence). V lost 2 bases to trimming and J lost 1 base, with 12 bases between them. The CDR3 spells CASSFGGQKNTEAFF. CDR3 coding DNA: TGTGCCAGCAGCTTCGGTGGACAAAAGAACACTGAAGCTTTCTTT.

V is TRBV9 and J is TRBJ2-6; D gene unclear. V was cut by 0 bases and J by 0 bases, with 4 bases left in between. Germline CDR1 and CDR2: SGDLS and YYNGEE. This CDR3 is 15 amino acids long. The CDR3 DNA reads as TGTGCCAGCAGCGTAGGAGACTCTGGGGCCAACGTCCTGACTTTC. Translation gives CASSVGDSGANVLTF.

The chain links TRBV28 to TRBJ2-7; TRBD2 matches 10 bases. Germline values: CDR1 MDHEN, CDR2 SYDVKM. V lost 2 bases and J lost 0; bases outside the gene matches: 13. The CDR3 runs to 19 residues. The CDR3, as DNA: TGTGCCAGCAGTTTAATCAGGTCGACTAGCGGGTGGAGCTCCTACGAGCAGTACTTC. As protein: CASSLIRSTSGWSSYEQYF.

The CDR3 sequence: CASSQEGSGFFADTQYF. Written as DNA, the CDR3 is TGCGCCAGCAGCCAAGAAGGCTCTGGGTTCTTCGCAGATACGCAGTATTTT. The chain carries TRBV4-1 and TRBJ2-3; D remains ambiguous. The CDR3 loop spans 17 amino acids. With 0 bases removed from V and 4 bases from J, the gap between germline ends came to 17 bases. In germline, CDR1 is MGHRA, CDR2 YSYEKL.

The chain couples TRBV5-5 to TRBJ1-3; 8 nucleotides match TRBD1. This CDR3 has 20 amino acids. Germline values: CDR1 SGHKS, CDR2 YYEKEE (reference sequence). V gave up 0 bases and J gave up 0 bases; unmatched junction bases: 14. CDR3 loop: CASSLGSAGGYQGSGNTIYF. In DNA form, the CDR3 reads TGTGCCAGCAGCTTGGGTTCGGCAGGGGGCTACCAAGGCTCTGGAAACACCATATATTTT.

The rearrangement links TRBV29-1 to TRBJ1-2; 10 nucleotides align to TRBD1. The J segment lost 4 bases and the V segment lost 6 bases, leaving 8 bases of the junction unmatched. This CDR3 spans 14 amino acids. Germline V gene data show CDR1 as SQVTM and CDR2 as ANQGSEA. CDR3 in amino acids: CSVDGTGETYGYTF. DNA for the CDR3: TGCAGCGTGGACGGGACAGGGGAGACCTATGGCTACACCTTC.

This clone was detected once. The chain is built from TRBV5-1 and TRBJ1-4, with D unresolved. This CDR3 comprises 15 residues. CDR1 is SGHRS, CDR2 YFSETQ, per germline. V lost 0 bases and J lost 4, with 10 bases in between. The CDR3 DNA follows: TGCGCCAGCAGCTTGGCCTCTAAGGTTAATGAAAAACTGTTTTTT. Translation: CASSLASKVNEKLFF.

The J gene is TRBJ2-7, the V gene TRBV7-2; D might be TRBD2 (5 bases). V lost 9 bases and J lost 6, with 18 bases in between. The CDR3 spans 13 residues. Germline CDR1 is SGHTA and CDR2 is FQGNSA. As DNA, the CDR3 is TGTGCCAGTCGGGATAGGCGGGTAGGCGAGCAGTACTTC. Translating gives CASRDRRVGEQYF.

The chain has TRBV5-4 and TRBJ2-1, with TRBD1 matching over 9 bases. Germline V gene sequence: CDR1 SGHNT, CDR2 YYREEE (reference sequence). The V segment lost 0 bases and the J segment 7 bases; nucleotides outside the gene matches: 8. The CDR3 totals 16 residues. DNA of the CDR3: TGTGCCAGCAGCTTGGCACGGGACAGGGTAGGGAATGAGCAGTTCTTC. Protein sequence: CASSLARDRVGNEQFF.

V is TRBV29-1 and J is TRBJ2-7; 10 nucleotides align to TRBD1. The trim removed 4 bases at V and 4 bases at J, leaving 7 bases unmatched. CDR3 length: 14 residues. Per the germline V gene, CDR1 is SQVTM and CDR2 is ANQGSEA. In DNA, the CDR3 is TGCAGCGTTGTGGGGACAGGGGTTCTGTACGAGCAGTACTTC. Its protein is CSVVGTGVLYEQYF.

V gene TRBV7-2 combines with J gene TRBJ2-2; D is unresolved. V dropped 10 bases and J dropped 1 base, with 10 bases sitting between them. The CDR3 is 13 amino acids. Germline V lookup: CDR1 SGHTA, CDR2 FQGNSA. CDR3 sequence (DNA): TGTGCCACATCCAAGGGGAACACCGGGGAGCTGTTTTTT. As protein: CATSKGNTGELFF.

V gene TRBV5-1 combines with J gene TRBJ2-3; D is undetermined. The germline V gene has CDR1 SGHRS and CDR2 YFSETQ. The V end was cut by 4 bases, the J end by 1 base, with 7 bases between. The CDR3 runs to 13 residues. The CDR3 region has the DNA TGCGCCAGCAGCAGAGACCGCACAGATACGCAGTATTTT. This codes for CASSRDRTDTQYF.

About this clone itself: The same CDR3 also results from other DNA sequences found in this sample. The V and J genes are TRBV9 and TRBJ2-3, with D perhaps TRBD2 (5 bases). The ends were cut back, 0 bases at V and 3 bases at J, with 11 bases in the middle. Germline V gene sequence: CDR1 SGDLS, CDR2 YYNGEE. CDR3 length: 15 amino acids. The CDR3 bases are TGTGCCAGCAGCGTAGGCTCTGGCGGGACAGATACGCAGTATTTT. Residues: CASSVGSGGTDTQYF. Drawing the rest from reference TRBV9 and TRBJ2-3, the complete variable domain is DSGVTQTPKHLITATGQRVTLRCSPRSGDLSVYWYQQSLDQGLQFLIQYYNGEERAKGNILERFSAQQFPDLHSELNLSSLELGDSALYFCASSVGSGGTDTQYFGPGTRLTVL.

This rearrangement joins TRBV6-1 to TRBJ2-5; 13 nucleotides align to TRBD2. This CDR3 comprises 15 residues. Germline V CDR1 and CDR2: MNHNS, SASEGT. Germline trimming cut 10 bases from V and 5 bases from J; bases unmatched to any gene: 10. The CDR3 is CATVPGLAGEETQYF. The CDR3 DNA reads TGTGCCACCGTCCCCGGACTAGCGGGAGAGGAGACCCAGTACTTC.